This TCR beta chain was sequenced for a study of OX40 agonist ivuxolimab in advanced cancers. Whole-study results and caveats: There was clonal expansion of CD4+ and CD8+ blood T cells by week 6 at 0.1 to 3.0 mg/kg. Expanded clones were, on average, more numerous in CD8+ T cells than in CD4+. Certain nonresponders additionally had low normalized T-cell clonal expansion.

Systemic immunosuppression or autoimmune disease history was grounds to exclude patients. This clone was recorded once. Its cognate antigen is unknown. Sequencing used immunoSEQ multiplex PCR; TCRdb keeps in-frame clones, though not all of them. The profile shows 15,000 or so clones, 65% to 80% of them singletons. Trimming removed 7 bases at V and 1 base at J, with 10 bases between. CDR1 LNHDA and CDR2 SQIVND come from the germline V gene (reference sequence). This CDR3 has 13 amino acids. Sequences were derived from CD4+ or CD8+ T cells sorted from blood, sampled in a trial of the OX40 agonist ivuxolimab. This chain connects TRBV19 to TRBJ1-1, with D possibly being TRBD1 (6 bases). The source of this sequence is an adult with an advanced solid tumor such as melanoma, head and neck, liver or kidney cancer. The CDR3 nucleotides read TGTGCCAGTACCCTGGACAGGAACACTGAAGCTTTCTTT. Residues: CASTLDRNTEAFF.